This passage covers 21 T cell receptor beta chains from one sample sequenced in a study of control samples from healthy donors and cancer patients. TCRdb keeps only in-frame clones here, not all; method: immunoSEQ multiplex PCR. Here the sample spans about 170,000 clones, roughly nine tenths being singletons. The sample taken for sequencing was blood. These receptors came from a woman aged 25 to 39 in good health.

The rearrangement joins TRBV7-2 to TRBJ2-7, with 8 bases identical to TRBD2. The trim removed 1 base at V and 5 bases at J, leaving 13 bases unmatched. This CDR3 contains 17 residues. Germline V gene sequence: CDR1 SGHTA, CDR2 FQGNSA. Here the CDR3 reads CASSLVWLAGPVNEQYF. The CDR3, as DNA: TGTGCCAGCAGCTTAGTTTGGCTAGCGGGTCCGGTCAACGAGCAGTACTTC.

V is TRBV4-2 and J is TRBJ1-3; tentative D call: TRBD1 (5 bases). Germline V CDR1 and CDR2: LGHNA, YNFKEQ. CDR3 length: 14 residues. V lost 0 bases to trimming and J lost 5 bases, with 8 bases between them. In DNA, the CDR3 is TGTGCCAGCAGCCAAGATCCGGGGCGAAACACCATATATTTT. It codes for CASSQDPGRNTIYF.

Regarding this clone: Within the sample, other DNA sequences also encode this same CDR3. The chain combines TRBV19 with TRBJ2-3; TRBD1 agrees at 9 bases. The CDR3 spans 14 residues. Germline values: CDR1 LNHDA, CDR2 SQIVND (reference sequence). Trimming removed 1 base from V and 4 bases from J; junction bases left unmatched: 0. The CDR3: CASSIGQGADTQYF. CDR3 in DNA: TGTGCCAGTAGTATAGGACAGGGGGCAGATACGCAGTATTTT.

This clone was counted once. The CDR3 coding sequence is TGCAGTGCTAGCACAGATACGCAGTATTTT. Protein: CSASTDTQYF. The rearrangement joins TRBV20-1 to TRBJ2-3; no clear D gene. The V end lost 3 bases, the J end lost 2 bases, and 0 bases lay between the germline ends. The CDR3 has 10 amino acids. CDR1 is DFQATT, CDR2 SNEGSKA, per germline (reference sequence).

The rearrangement uses TRBV6-5 and TRBJ1-3; D gene unclear. The V gene lost 2 bases and the J gene lost 0 bases, with 8 bases spanning the gap. Germline loops: CDR1 MNHEY, CDR2 SVGAGI. The CDR3 length is 15 residues. Here the CDR3 reads CASSYDARSGNTIYF. CDR3 sequence (DNA): TGTGCCAGCAGTTACGACGCCCGCTCTGGAAACACCATATATTTT.

V gene TRBV7-3 combines with J gene TRBJ2-3, with TRBD2 matching 9 bases. This CDR3 has 15 amino acids. CDR1 and CDR2 (germline): SGHTA, FQGTGA. V dropped 0 bases and J dropped 2; count of bases not matched to a gene: 0. Written as DNA, the CDR3 is TGTGCCAGCAGCTTAACGGGACTAGCCACAGATACGCAGTATTTT. This sequence encodes CASSLTGLATDTQYF.

The chain carries TRBV18 and TRBJ1-6; D not certain. CDR1 KGHSH and CDR2 LQKENI come from the germline V gene. Trimming removed 3 bases at V and 1 base at J, with 4 bases between. There are 14 residues in the CDR3. The DNA of the CDR3 is TGTGCCAGCTCACCCGAGTCCTATAATTCACCCCTCCACTTT. It specifies CASSPESYNSPLHF.

The rearrangement joins TRBV5-1 to TRBJ2-6; D gene unclear. CDR1 is SGHRS, CDR2 YFSETQ, per germline. V lost 0 bases and J lost 0, with 7 bases in between. The CDR3 totals 16 residues. CDR3 in DNA: TGCGCCAGCAGCTTGGAATACAGCTCTGGGGCCAACGTCCTGACTTTC. Residues: CASSLEYSSGANVLTF.

This clone was found a few times. The rearrangement uses TRBV10-3 and TRBJ2-2; TRBD2 agrees at 8 bases. Germline CDR1 reads ENHRY; CDR2 reads SYGVKD. The CDR3 length is 14 residues. Trimming cost V 3 bases and J 8 bases; bases outside gene matches: 5. CDR3 sequence reads: CAISERGGRGELFF. The CDR3 DNA sequence: TGTGCCATCAGTGAACGGGGGGGCCGTGGGGAGCTGTTTTTT.

This clone was seen only once. CDR3 loop: CASSMGQNYGYTF. The CDR3 bases are TGTGCCAGCAGTATGGGACAGAACTATGGCTACACCTTC. V gene TRBV2 combines with J gene TRBJ1-2; 7 bases map to TRBD1. Per the germline V gene, CDR1 is SNHLY and CDR2 is FYNNEI. This CDR3 comprises 13 residues. Unmatched junction bases numbered 2, after V lost 5 bases and J lost 2 bases.

The rearrangement joins TRBV30 to TRBJ2-5; D is ambiguous. Trimming took off 2 bases at V and 5 bases at J, with 6 bases between the two ends. Per the germline V gene, CDR1 is GTSNPN and CDR2 is SVGIG (reference sequence). CDR3 length: 11 residues. CDR3 region: CAWSYRETQYF. CDR3 DNA sequence: TGTGCCTGGAGTTATAGGGAGACCCAGTACTTC.

The J gene is TRBJ1-3, the V gene TRBV18; 10 nucleotides align to TRBD1. The CDR3 spans 16 residues. The ends lost 3 bases at V and 0 bases at J; junction bases unmatched: 2. The V gene's germline CDR1 is KGHSH and CDR2 LQKENI. The chain's CDR3 is CASSPGQGPSGNTIYF. For the CDR3, the DNA is TGTGCCAGCTCACCGGGACAGGGGCCCTCTGGAAACACCATATATTTT.

The chain links TRBV19 to TRBJ2-3; 8 bases map to TRBD2. J lost 4 bases, V lost 5 bases, and 8 bases had no gene match. Germline V lookup: CDR1 LNHDA, CDR2 SQIVND (reference sequence). The CDR3 is 15 amino acids. The CDR3 loop is CASSGSAGVADTQYF. CDR3 bases: TGTGCCAGTAGTGGCTCAGCGGGAGTTGCAGATACGCAGTATTTT. The whole variable domain, filled in from reference TRBV19 and TRBJ2-3, reads DGGITQSPKYLFRKEGQNVTLSCEQNLNHDAMYWYRQDPGQGLRLIYYSQIVNDFQKGDIAEGYSVSREKKESFPLTVTSAQKNPTAFYLCASSGSAGVADTQYFGPGTRLTVL.

The chain combines TRBV9 with TRBJ1-1; the D is unclear. This CDR3 has 15 residues. In germline, CDR1 is SGDLS, CDR2 YYNGEE. Trimming left V 0 bases short and J 1 base short, with 10 bases between. For the CDR3, the DNA is TGTGCCAGCAGCGTAGAGGCCCGACCGAACACTGAAGCTTTCTTT. The encoded protein is CASSVEARPNTEAFF.

The J gene is TRBJ1-3, the V gene TRBV11-2, with unresolved D. The V and J ends lost 1 base and 7 bases respectively, with 11 bases between them. Germline V CDR1 and CDR2: SGHAT, FQNNGV. This CDR3 has 14 amino acids. The DNA for the CDR3 is TGTGCCAGCAGCTTAGGGATCACCCGGAACACCATATATTTT. This sequence encodes CASSLGITRNTIYF.

V usage is TRBV6-5 and J usage is TRBJ2-2, with D perhaps TRBD1 or TRBD2 (5 bases each). Germline V gene data show CDR1 as MNHEY and CDR2 as SVGAGI. This CDR3 is 15 amino acids long. The V end lost 6 bases, the J end lost 1 base, and 12 bases lay between the germline ends. The CDR3 DNA reads as TGTGCCAGCAGGCCTCCGGGACGGAACACCGGGGAGCTGTTTTTT. Amino acids: CASRPPGRNTGELFF.

This clone turned up a few times. This sequence joins TRBV7-2 and TRBJ1-2; 8 bases fit TRBD1. V was pared by 0 bases and J by 6 bases, with 0 bases of the junction left unmatched. From germline, CDR1 is SGHTA and CDR2 FQGNSA. The CDR3 covers 13 residues. The CDR3 bases are TGTGCCAGCAGCTTAGCGACAGGGGATGGCTACACCTTC. Protein sequence: CASSLATGDGYTF.

In regard to this clone: Other DNA sequences in the same sample also yield this CDR3. V gene TRBV12-3 or TRBV12-4 combines with J gene TRBJ2-5, with D possibly matching TRBD2 (7 bases). The germline V and J ends were trimmed by 3 bases and 5 bases, with 10 bases remaining between them. The CDR3 covers 13 residues. This CDR3 is CASSLGGGETQYF. DNA for the CDR3: TGTGCCAGCAGTTTGGGGGGGGGCGAGACCCAGTACTTC.

The rearrangement links TRBV7-2 to TRBJ2-3; 12 nucleotides agree with TRBD2. J gave up 0 bases and V 0 bases, and 1 base lay outside the gene matches. This CDR3 comprises 17 residues. Germline V gene sequence: CDR1 SGHTA, CDR2 FQGNSA. CDR3 nucleotide sequence: TGTGCCAGCAGCTTAGCGGGGACTAGCGGGAGCACAGATACGCAGTATTTT. As protein: CASSLAGTSGSTDTQYF.

This chain joins TRBV6-6 and TRBJ2-7, with 9 bases aligning to TRBD1. This CDR3 is 14 amino acids long. After removal of 6 bases from V and 6 bases from J, the junction contained 9 bases not matched to a gene. The V gene's germline CDR1 is MNHNY and CDR2 SVGAGI (reference sequence). CDR3 protein: CASRPRGQGSEQYF. The CDR3 DNA is TGTGCCAGCAGGCCCCGGGGACAGGGAAGCGAGCAGTACTTC.

CDR3: CAISGREYGYTF. Written as DNA, the CDR3 is TGTGCCATCAGTGGCAGGGAGTATGGCTACACCTTC. The V call is TRBV10-3, the J call TRBJ1-2; D is possibly TRBD1 (5 bases). The CDR3 extends over 12 amino acids. Per germline, CDR1 ENHRY and CDR2 SYGVKD. Deletions cut 4 bases from V and 5 bases from J, with 8 bases between.